The present T cell receptor (beta chain) was sequenced within a study of blood T cell repertoires in COVID-19. The wider study: Sample material is recorded as cDNA or gDNA derived from T cells, B-cell-depleted T cells, or PBMCs.

Trimming at V came to 6 bases and at J to 2 bases, leaving 17 bases not matched to a gene. The CDR3 runs 18 residues. Germline values: CDR1 MRHNA, CDR2 SNTAGT. The assay was immunoSEQ multiplex PCR, and TCRdb's table has in-frame clones only and misses some. The table has around 100,000 clones, roughly 85% seen once. This receptor was taken from a woman between 70 and 85 years old with acute or convalescent COVID-19. The material sequenced was peripheral blood. The rearrangement links TRBV6-4 to TRBJ2-3, with TRBD2 matching over 7 bases. Here the CDR3 DNA reads TGTGCCAGCAGGGACCACCGGGACTACTCGAACAACACAGATACGCAGTATTTT. Its protein is CASRDHRDYSNNTDTQYF.